Below, one T cell receptor beta chain is given with its context. V lost 11 bases to trimming and J lost 1 base, with 11 bases between them. The CDR3 is 13 amino acids. CDR1 and CDR2 (germline): MNHEY, SMNVEV (reference sequence). Either two negative PCRs, clearance, or symptom resolution qualified Cohort 3 donors as recovered. The source of the sample is a study of blood T cell repertoires in COVID-19. As for the study in general: T cells, B-cell-depleted T cells, or PBMCs provided the cDNA or gDNA that served as material.

In the study's own analysis: Reference gene primer amplification yielded estimated nucleated cell counts. The assay was immunoSEQ multiplex PCR, and TCRdb's table has in-frame clones only and misses some. That table furnishes V, J and clone size, whereas the DNA furnished D and trimming. This sample has about 480,000 clones, with less than 90% found just once. J is TRBJ2-2 and V is TRBV27, with D uncertain. The receptor was isolated from a woman aged 55-69 years who had recovered from COVID-19. The sample consisted of PBMCs or T cells enriched from blood (not recorded which). CDR3 region: CAVRGLNTGELFF. CDR3 in DNA: TGTGCCGTTCGTGGCTTGAACACCGGGGAGCTGTTTTTT.